The clone carrying this T cell receptor (beta chain) showed up just a few times. Preparation of the TCRbeta library used unique molecular identifiers. One entry per CDR3 protein results from TCRdb running MiXCR on the PCR reads. The table has about 640,000 distinct CDR3 sequences, around 16% seen once. This entry comes from a study of T-cell reconstitution after alpha-beta-depleted transplantation in children. The clonotype comes from a human donor who donated a stem cell graft to a child with acute myeloid leukemia. The specimen comprised PBMCs from the stem cell graft donor, sampled from the stem cell graft.

This CDR3 is CASSSQLRDRRPWGQYF. CDR3 DNA: TGTGCCAGCAGCTCCCAACTCCGGGACAGGCGACCTTGGGGGCAGTACTTC. The V gene is TRBV7-2, the J gene TRBJ2-7; 8 nucleotides match TRBD1. The CDR3 spans 17 residues. The germline V gene encodes CDR1 SGHTA and CDR2 FQGNSA. V lost 4 bases to trimming and J lost 9 bases; unmatched junction nucleotides: 20.